The rows below give T cell receptor beta chains drawn from one sample of a study of cytomegalovirus exposure and HLA in healthy donors. TCRdb keeps only in-frame clones here, not all; method: immunoSEQ multiplex PCR. The sample holds 100,000 or so clones, 75% to 90% seen once. What was sequenced was PBMCs. The receptors come from a man aged 25 to 45 in good health and CMV-seropositive. Each CDR3 is given with its conserved first and last residue. The D gene is left open where the match is weak. Size tells how often a clone was seen (once, few, many) or the class of an expanded clone, and some rows leave it out.

v_gene	abundance	j_gene	d_gene	CDR3aa	CDR3nt
TRBV18	-	TRBJ1-1	TRBD1	CASSPTRTGRNTEAFF	TGTGCCAGCTCACCCACCCGGACAGGAAGGAACACTGAAGCTTTCTTT
TRBV18	-	TRBJ2-7	TRBD1	CASSPSGQGNYEQYF	TGTGCCAGCTCACCTTCGGGACAGGGCAACTACGAGCAGTACTTC
TRBV7-2	-	TRBJ2-7	TRBD1	CASSPRTGYEQYF	TGTGCCAGCAGCCCGAGGACAGGCTACGAGCAGTACTTC
TRBV19	once	TRBJ1-5	-	CASRDSFNQPQHF	TGTGCCAGTAGAGACAGTTTCAATCAGCCCCAGCATTTT
TRBV6-1	-	TRBJ2-1	TRBD2	CASSPQETSGEQFF	TGTGCCAGCAGTCCCCAGGAGACTAGCGGGGAGCAGTTCTTC
TRBV7-9	few	TRBJ1-2	TRBD1	CASSLGQGLLGNYGYTF	TGTGCCAGCAGTCTTGGACAGGGGCTGCTTGGGAACTATGGCTACACCTTC
TRBV19	-	TRBJ1-4	-	CASEGYEKLFF	TGTGCCAGTGAGGGTTACGAAAAACTGTTTTTT
TRBV6-5	-	TRBJ2-7	-	CASSSLEPAYEQYF	TGTGCCAGCAGTTCACTAGAGCCCGCCTACGAGCAGTACTTC
TRBV15	-	TRBJ1-1	TRBD1	CATRRFRDRASWDTEAFF	TGTGCCACCAGGCGTTTCCGGGACAGGGCCTCATGGGACACTGAAGCTTTCTTT
TRBV29-1	-	TRBJ1-2	TRBD1	CSVVGQGYGYTF	TGCAGCGTTGTTGGACAGGGGTATGGCTACACCTTC
TRBV20-1	-	TRBJ2-1	-	CSAVYQVEQFF	TGCAGTGCTGTCTACCAGGTTGAGCAGTTCTTC
TRBV5-8	-	TRBJ1-6	-	CASSFADPARSPLHF	TGTGCCAGCAGCTTTGCGGATCCTGCCAGATCACCCCTCCACTTT
TRBV29-1	-	TRBJ1-1	-	CSVAGIMNTEAFF	TGCAGCGTTGCCGGGATCATGAACACTGAAGCTTTCTTT
TRBV15	-	TRBJ1-4	-	CATLDGVNEKLFF	TGTGCCACCTTAGATGGAGTTAATGAAAAACTGTTTTTT
TRBV11-3	-	TRBJ2-7	TRBD1	CASSYNRDSYEQYF	TGTGCCAGCAGCTATAACCGGGACAGCTACGAGCAGTACTTC
TRBV28	-	TRBJ1-2	TRBD1	CASRSGTGYGYTF	TGTGCCAGCAGGTCCGGGACAGGATATGGCTACACCTTC
TRBV4-2	-	TRBJ2-1	-	CASSQGEQGGYNEQFF	TGTGCCAGCAGCCAAGGGGAACAGGGCGGGTACAATGAGCAGTTCTTC
TRBV13	-	TRBJ2-5	-	CASSRRRGETQYF	TGTGCCAGCAGCCGGAGGAGGGGAGAGACCCAGTACTTC
TRBV4-3	-	TRBJ2-7	-	CASSQDARSLDEQYF	TGCGCCAGCAGCCAAGATGCCAGGTCATTGGACGAGCAGTACTTC
TRBV6-5	-	TRBJ1-4	TRBD1	CASSRNRGPGEKLFF	TGTGCCAGCAGTAGAAACAGGGGGCCGGGAGAAAAACTGTTTTTT
TRBV2	-	TRBJ1-6	-	CASSEAASDVSPLHF	TGTGCCAGCAGTGAGGCGGCGTCAGATGTTTCACCCCTCCACTTT
TRBV7-2	-	TRBJ2-7	TRBD2	CASSTRTSRPPDEQYF	TGTGCCAGCAGCACTAGGACTAGCAGGCCACCCGACGAGCAGTACTTC
TRBV10-3	-	TRBJ1-2	-	CAISETGNYGYTF	TGTGCCATCAGTGAAACAGGGAACTATGGCTACACCTTC
TRBV7-8	-	TRBJ1-1	-	CASSRAGASTGTEAFF	TGTGCCAGCAGCCGGGCAGGGGCCTCGACGGGCACTGAAGCTTTCTTT
TRBV15	-	TRBJ2-3	TRBD2	CATSRDYMRGGNTDTQYF	TGTGCCACCAGCAGAGATTACATGCGGGGGGGAAACACAGATACGCAGTATTTT
TRBV28	-	TRBJ1-6	-	CASSRPLRSSYNSPLHF	TGTGCCAGCAGCAGACCCCTCCGGAGCTCCTATAATTCACCCCTCCACTTT
TRBV11-2	-	TRBJ2-7	TRBD2	CASSFGGYSYEQYF	TGTGCCAGCAGCTTCGGGGGGTACTCCTACGAGCAGTACTTC
TRBV30	few	TRBJ1-3	-	CAWSGGFDTIYF	TGTGCCTGGAGTGGAGGCTTCGACACCATATATTTT
TRBV4-3	-	TRBJ1-4	-	CASSQDRQNNEKLFF	TGCGCCAGCAGCCAAGATCGACAGAATAATGAAAAACTGTTTTTT